Described below is a single TCR beta chain sequence and its context. No antigen is known for it. The data stem from a study of T cell responses to AZD1222 COVID-19 vaccine. The table came from immunoSEQ multiplex PCR; TCRdb's copy has only in-frame clones and leaves some out. Altogether tens of thousands of clones are present, roughly 88% being singletons, with the ten largest covering approximately 20%. V was clipped by 4 bases and J by 6 bases, with 17 bases between them. This CDR3 region has 15 residues. Germline V gene sequence: CDR1 SGHNT, CDR2 YYREEE (reference sequence). Overall study findings and caveats: Per reports, nearly half of all spike-specific TCRs target regions that are unmutated in variants.

V and J are TRBV5-4 and TRBJ2-1, with D tentatively TRBD1 (7 bases). The source material was peripheral blood, sampled 28 days after the second AZD1222 dose. This sequence was found in an adult who received the AZD1222 COVID-19 vaccine. The CDR3 DNA sequence: TGTGCCAGCAGCCTACAGGGGAGGTCGGTCAATGAGCAGTTCTTC. Translating gives CASSLQGRSVNEQFF.